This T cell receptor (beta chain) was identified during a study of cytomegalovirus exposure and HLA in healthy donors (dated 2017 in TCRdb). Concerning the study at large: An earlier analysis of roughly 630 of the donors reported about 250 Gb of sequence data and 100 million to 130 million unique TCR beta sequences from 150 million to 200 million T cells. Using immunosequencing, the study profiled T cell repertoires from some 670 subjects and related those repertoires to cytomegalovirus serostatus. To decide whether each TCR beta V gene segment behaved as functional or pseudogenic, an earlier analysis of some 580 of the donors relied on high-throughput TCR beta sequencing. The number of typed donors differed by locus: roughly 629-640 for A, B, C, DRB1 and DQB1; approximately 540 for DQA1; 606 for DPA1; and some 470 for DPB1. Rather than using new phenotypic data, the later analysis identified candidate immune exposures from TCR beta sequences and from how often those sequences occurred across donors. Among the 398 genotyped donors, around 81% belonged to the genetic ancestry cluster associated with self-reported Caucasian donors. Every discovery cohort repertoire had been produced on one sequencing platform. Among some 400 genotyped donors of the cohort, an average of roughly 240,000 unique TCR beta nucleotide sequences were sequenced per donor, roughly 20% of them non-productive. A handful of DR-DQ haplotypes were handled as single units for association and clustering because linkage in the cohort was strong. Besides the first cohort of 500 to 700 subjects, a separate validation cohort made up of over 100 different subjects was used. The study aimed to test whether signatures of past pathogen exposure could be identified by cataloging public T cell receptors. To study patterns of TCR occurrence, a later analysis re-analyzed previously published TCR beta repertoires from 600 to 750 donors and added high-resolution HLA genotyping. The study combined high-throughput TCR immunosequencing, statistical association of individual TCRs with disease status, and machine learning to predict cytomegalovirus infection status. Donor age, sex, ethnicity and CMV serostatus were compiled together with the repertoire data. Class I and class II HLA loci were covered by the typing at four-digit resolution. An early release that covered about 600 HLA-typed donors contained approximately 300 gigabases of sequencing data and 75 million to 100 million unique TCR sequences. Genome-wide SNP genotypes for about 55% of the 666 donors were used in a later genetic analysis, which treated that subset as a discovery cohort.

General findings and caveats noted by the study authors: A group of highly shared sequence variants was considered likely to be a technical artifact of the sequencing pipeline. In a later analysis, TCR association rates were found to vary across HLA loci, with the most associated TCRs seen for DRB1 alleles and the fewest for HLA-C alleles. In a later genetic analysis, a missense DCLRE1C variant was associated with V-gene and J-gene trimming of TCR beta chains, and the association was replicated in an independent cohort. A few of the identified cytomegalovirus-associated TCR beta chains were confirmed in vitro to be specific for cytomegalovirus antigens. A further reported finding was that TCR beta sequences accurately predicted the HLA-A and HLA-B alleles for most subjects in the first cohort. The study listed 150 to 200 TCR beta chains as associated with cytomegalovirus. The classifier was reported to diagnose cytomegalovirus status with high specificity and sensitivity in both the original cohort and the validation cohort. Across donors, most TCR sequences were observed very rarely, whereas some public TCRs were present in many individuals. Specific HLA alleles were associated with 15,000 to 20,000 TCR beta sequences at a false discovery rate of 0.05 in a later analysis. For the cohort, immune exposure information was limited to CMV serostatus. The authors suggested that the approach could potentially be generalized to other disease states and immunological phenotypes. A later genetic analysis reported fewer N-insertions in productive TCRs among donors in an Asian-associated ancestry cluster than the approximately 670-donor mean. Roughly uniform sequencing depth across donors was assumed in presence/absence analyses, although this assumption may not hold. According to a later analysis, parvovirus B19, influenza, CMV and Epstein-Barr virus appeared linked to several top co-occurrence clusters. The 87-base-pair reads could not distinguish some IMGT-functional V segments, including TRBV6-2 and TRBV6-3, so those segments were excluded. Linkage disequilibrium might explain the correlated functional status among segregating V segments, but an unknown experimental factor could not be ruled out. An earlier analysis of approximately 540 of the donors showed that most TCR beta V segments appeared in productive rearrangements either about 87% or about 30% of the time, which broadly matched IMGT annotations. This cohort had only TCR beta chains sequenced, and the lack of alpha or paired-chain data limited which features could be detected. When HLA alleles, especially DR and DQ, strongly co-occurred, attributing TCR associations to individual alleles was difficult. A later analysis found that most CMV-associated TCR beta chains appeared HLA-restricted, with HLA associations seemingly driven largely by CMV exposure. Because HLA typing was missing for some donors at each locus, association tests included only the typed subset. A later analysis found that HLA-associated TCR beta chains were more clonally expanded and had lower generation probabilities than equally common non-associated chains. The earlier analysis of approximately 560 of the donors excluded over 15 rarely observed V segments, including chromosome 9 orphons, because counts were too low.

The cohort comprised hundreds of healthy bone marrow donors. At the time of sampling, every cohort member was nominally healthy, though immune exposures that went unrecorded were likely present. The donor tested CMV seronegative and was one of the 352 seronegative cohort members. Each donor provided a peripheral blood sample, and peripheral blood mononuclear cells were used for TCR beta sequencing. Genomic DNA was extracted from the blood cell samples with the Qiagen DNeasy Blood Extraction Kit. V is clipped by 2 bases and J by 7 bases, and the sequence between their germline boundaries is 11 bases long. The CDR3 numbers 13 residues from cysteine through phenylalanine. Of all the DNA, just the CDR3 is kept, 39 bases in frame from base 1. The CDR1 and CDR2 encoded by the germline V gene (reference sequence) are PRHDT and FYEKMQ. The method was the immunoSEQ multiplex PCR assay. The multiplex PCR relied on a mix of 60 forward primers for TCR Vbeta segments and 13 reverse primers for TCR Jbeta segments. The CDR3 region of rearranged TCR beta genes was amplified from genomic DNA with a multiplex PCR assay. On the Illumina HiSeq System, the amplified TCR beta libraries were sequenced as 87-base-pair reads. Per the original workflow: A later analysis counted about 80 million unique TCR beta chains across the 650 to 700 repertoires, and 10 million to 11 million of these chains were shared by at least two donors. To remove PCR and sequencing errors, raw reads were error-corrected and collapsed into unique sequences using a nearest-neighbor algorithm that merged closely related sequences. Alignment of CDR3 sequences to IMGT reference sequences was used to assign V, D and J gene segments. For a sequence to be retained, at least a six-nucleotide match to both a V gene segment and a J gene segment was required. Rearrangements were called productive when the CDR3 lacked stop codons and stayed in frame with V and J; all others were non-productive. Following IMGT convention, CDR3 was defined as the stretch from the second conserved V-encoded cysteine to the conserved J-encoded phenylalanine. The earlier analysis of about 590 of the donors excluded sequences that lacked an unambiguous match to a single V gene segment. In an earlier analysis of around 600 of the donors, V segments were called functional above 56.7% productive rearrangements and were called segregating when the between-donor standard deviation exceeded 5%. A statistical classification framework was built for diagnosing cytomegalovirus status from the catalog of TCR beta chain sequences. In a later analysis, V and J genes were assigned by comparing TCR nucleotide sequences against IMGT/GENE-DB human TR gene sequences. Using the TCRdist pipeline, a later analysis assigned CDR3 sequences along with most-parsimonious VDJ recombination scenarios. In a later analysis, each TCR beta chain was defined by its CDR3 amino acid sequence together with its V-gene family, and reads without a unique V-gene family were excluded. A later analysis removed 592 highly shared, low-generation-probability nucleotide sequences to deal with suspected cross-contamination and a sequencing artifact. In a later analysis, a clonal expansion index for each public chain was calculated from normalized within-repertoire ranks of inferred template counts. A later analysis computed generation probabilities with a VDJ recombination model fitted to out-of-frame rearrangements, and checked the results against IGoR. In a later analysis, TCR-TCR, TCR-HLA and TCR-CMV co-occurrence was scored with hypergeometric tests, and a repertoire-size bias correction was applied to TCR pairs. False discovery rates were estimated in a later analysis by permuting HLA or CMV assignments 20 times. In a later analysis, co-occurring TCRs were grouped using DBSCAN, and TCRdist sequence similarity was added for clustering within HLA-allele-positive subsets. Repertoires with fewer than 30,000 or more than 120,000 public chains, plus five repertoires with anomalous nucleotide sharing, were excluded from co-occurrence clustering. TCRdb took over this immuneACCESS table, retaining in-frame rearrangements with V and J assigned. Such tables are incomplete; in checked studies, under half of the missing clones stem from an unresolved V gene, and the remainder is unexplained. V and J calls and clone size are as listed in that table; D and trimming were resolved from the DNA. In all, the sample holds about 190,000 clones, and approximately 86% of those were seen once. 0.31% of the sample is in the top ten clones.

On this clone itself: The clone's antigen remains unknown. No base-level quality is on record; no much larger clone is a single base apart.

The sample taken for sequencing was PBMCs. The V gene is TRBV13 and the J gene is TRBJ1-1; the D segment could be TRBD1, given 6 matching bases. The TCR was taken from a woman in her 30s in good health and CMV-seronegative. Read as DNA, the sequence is TGTGCCAGCAGCTTAAACAGGGTAGGTGAAGCTTTCTTT. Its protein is CASSLNRVGEAFF.